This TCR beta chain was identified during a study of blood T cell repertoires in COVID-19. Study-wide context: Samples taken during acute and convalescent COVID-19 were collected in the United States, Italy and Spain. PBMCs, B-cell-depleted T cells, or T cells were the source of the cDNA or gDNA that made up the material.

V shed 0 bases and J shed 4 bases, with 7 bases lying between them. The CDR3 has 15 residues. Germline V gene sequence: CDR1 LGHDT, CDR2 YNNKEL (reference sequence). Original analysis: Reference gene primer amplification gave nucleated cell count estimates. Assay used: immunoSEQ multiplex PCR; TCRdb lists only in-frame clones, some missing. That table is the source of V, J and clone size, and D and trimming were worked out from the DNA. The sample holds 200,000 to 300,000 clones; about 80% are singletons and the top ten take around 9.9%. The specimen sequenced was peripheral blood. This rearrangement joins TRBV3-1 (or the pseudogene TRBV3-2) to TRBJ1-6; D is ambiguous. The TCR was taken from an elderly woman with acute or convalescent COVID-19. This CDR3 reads CASSQENRYNSPLHF. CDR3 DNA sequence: TGTGCCAGCAGCCAAGAGAATAGATATAATTCACCCCTCCACTTT.